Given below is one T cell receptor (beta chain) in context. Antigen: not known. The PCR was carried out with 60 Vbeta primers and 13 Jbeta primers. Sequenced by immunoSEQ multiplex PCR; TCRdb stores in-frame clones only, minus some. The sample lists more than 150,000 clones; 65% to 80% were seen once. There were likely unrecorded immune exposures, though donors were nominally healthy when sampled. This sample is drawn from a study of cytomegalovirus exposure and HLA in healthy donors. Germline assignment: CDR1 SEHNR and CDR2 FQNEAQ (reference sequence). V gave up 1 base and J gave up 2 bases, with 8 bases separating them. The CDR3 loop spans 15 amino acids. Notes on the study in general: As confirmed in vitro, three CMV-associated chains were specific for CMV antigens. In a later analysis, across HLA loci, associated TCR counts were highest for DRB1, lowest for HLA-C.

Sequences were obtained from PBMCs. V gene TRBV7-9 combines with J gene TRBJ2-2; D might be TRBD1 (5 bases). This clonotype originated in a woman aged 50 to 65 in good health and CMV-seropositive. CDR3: CASSLGQINTGELFF. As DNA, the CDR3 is TGTGCCAGCAGCTTAGGACAGATAAACACCGGGGAGCTGTTTTTT.